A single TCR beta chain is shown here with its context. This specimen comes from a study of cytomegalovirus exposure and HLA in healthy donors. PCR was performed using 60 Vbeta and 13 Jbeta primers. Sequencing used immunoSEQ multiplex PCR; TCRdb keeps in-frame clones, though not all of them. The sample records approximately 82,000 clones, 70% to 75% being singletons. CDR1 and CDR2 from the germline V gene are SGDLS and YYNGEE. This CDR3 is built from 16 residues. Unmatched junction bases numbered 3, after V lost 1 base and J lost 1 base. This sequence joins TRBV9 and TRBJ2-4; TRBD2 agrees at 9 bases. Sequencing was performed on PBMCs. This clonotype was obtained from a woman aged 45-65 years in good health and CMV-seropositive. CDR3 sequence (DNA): TGTGCCAGCAGCGTATCTGCGGGAGGGGCCAAAAACATTCAGTACTTC. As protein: CASSVSAGGAKNIQYF.